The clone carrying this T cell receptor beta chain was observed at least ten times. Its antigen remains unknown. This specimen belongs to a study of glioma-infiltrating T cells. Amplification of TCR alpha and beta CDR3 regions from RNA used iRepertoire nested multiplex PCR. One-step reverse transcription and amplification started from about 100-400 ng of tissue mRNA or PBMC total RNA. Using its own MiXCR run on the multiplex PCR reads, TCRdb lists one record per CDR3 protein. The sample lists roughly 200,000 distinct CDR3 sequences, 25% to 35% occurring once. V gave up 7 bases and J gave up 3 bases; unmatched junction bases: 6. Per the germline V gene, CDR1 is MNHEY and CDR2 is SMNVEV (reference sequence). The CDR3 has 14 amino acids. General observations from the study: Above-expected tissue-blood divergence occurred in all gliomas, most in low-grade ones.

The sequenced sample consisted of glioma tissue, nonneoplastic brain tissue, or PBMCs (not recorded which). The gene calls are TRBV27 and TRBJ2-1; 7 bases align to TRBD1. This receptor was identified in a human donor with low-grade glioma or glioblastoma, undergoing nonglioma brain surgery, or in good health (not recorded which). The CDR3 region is CASMEAGGYNEQFF. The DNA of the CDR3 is TGTGCCAGCATGGAGGCAGGGGGCTACAATGAGCAGTTCTTC.